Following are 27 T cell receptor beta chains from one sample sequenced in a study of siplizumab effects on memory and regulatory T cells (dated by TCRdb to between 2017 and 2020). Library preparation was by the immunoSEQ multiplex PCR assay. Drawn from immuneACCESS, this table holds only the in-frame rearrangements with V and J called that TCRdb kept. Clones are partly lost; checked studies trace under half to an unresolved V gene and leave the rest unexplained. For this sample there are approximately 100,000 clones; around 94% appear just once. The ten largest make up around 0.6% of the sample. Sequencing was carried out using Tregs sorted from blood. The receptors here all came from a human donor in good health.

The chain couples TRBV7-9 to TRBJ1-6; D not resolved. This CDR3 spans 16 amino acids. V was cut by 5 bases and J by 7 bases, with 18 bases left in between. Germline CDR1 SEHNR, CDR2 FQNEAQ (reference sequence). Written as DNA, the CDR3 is TGTGCCAGCAGCCCCCTTGGCAAGATACAAAATTCACCCCTCCACTTT. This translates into CASSPLGKIQNSPLHF.

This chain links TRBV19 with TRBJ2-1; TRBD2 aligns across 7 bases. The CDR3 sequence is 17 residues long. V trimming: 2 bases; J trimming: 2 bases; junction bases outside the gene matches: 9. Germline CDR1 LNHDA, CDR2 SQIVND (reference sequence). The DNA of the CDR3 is TGTGCCAGTAGTATAAGCCTAGCGGCTCAGCCCTACAATGAGCAGTTCTTC. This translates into CASSISLAAQPYNEQFF.

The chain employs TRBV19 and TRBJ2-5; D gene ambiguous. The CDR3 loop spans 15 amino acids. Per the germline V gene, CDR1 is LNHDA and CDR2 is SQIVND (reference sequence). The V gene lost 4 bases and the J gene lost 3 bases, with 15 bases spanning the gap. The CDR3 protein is CASSNRRAIKETQYF. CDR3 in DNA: TGTGCCAGTAGTAACCGTCGGGCAATAAAAGAGACCCAGTACTTC. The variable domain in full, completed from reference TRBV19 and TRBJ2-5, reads DGGITQSPKYLFRKEGQNVTLSCEQNLNHDAMYWYRQDPGQGLRLIYYSQIVNDFQKGDIAEGYSVSREKKESFPLTVTSAQKNPTAFYLCASSNRRAIKETQYFGPGTRLLVL.

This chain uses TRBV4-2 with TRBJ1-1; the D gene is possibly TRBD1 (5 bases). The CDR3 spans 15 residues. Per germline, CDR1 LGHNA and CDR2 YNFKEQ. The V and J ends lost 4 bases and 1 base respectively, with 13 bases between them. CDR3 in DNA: TGTGCCAGCAGCCGAAGGACCGGGGCGAACACTGAAGCTTTCTTT. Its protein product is CASSRRTGANTEAFF.

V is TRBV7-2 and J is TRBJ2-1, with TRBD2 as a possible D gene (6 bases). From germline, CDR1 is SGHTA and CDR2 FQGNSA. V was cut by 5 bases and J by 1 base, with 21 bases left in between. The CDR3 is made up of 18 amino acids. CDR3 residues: CASSPGRGLLVSYNEQFF. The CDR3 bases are TGTGCCAGCAGCCCCGGCCGGGGACTCCTCGTTTCCTACAATGAGCAGTTCTTC.

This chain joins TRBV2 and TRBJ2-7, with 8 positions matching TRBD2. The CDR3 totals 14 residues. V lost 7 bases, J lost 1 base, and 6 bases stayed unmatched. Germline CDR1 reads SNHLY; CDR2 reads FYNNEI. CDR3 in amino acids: CASMRLASSYEQYF. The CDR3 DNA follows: TGTGCCAGCATGCGACTAGCGAGTTCCTACGAGCAGTACTTC. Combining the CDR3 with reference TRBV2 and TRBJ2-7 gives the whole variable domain EPEVTQTPSHQVTQMGQEVILRCVPISNHLYFYWYRQILGQKVEFLVSFYNNEISEKSEIFDDQFSVERPDGSNFTLKIRSTKLEDSAMYFCASMRLASSYEQYFGPGTRLTVT.

CDR3 amino acids: CASSFPGKYGYTF. The CDR3 nucleotides read TGTGCCAGCAGCTTCCCGGGAAAATATGGCTACACCTTC. This chain links TRBV7-9 with TRBJ1-2; D is ambiguous. V dropped 3 bases and J dropped 5 bases, with 10 bases sitting between them. CDR1 SEHNR and CDR2 FQNEAQ come from the germline V gene (reference sequence). This CDR3 is 13 amino acids long.

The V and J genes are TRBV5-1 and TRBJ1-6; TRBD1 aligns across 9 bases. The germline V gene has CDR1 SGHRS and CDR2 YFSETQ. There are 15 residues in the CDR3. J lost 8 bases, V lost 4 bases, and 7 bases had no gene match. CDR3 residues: CASSDQGQGYSPLHF. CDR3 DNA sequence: TGCGCCAGCAGCGATCAGGGACAGGGTTATTCACCCCTCCACTTT.

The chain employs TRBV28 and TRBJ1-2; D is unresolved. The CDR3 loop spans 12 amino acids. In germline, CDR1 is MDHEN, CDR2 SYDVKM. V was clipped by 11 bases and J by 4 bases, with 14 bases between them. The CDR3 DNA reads TGTGCCGGGTCAAAAGGCTCCTATGGCTACACCTTC. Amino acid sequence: CAGSKGSYGYTF.

In DNA form, the CDR3 reads TGTGCCAGCAGCGTAGTGGCAGGGGGGCCCTGGACCCAGTACTTC. Amino acids: CASSVVAGGPWTQYF. V gene TRBV9 combines with J gene TRBJ2-5; TRBD1 is a possible D gene (7 bases). Germline loops: CDR1 SGDLS, CDR2 YYNGEE. The V end lost 0 bases, the J end lost 7 bases, and 16 bases lay between the germline ends. The CDR3 length is 15 residues.

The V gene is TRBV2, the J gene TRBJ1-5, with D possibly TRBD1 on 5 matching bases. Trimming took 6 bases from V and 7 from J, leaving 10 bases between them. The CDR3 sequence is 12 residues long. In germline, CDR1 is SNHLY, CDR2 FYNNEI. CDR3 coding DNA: TGTGCCAGCAGCCTCACAGGCCAGCCCCAGCATTTT. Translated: CASSLTGQPQHF.

The CDR3: CASSPQTSSGPNEQFF. DNA of the CDR3: TGTGCCAGCAGCCCACAGACCTCTAGCGGGCCCAATGAGCAGTTCTTC. The chain links TRBV13 to TRBJ2-1; 8 positions agree with TRBD2. The germline V gene has CDR1 PRHDT and CDR2 FYEKMQ (reference sequence). The CDR3 runs 16 residues. J gave up 6 bases and V 5 bases, and 12 bases lay outside the gene matches.

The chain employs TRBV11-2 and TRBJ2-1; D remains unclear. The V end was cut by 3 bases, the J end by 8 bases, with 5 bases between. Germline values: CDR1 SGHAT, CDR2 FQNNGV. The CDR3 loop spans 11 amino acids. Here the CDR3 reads CASSFFYEQFF. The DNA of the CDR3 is TGTGCCAGCAGCTTCTTTTATGAGCAGTTCTTC.

In DNA form, the CDR3 reads TGTGCCATCAGTGAACGGGGGGAGGGAGAGACCCAGTACTTC. Protein sequence: CAISERGEGETQYF. The chain is built from TRBV10-3 and TRBJ2-5, with 7 bases fitting TRBD2. CDR3 length: 14 amino acids. The V and J ends lost 3 bases and 4 bases, in that order; junction bases with no gene match: 5. CDR1 is ENHRY and CDR2 is SYGVKD in the germline V gene.

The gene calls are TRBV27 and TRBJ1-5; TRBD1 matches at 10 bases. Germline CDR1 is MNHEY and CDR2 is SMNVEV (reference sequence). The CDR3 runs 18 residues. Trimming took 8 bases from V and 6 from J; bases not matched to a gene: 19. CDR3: CASSHLRASTGGGQPQHF. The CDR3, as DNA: TGTGCCAGCTCACATTTGAGGGCTTCGACAGGGGGCGGTCAGCCCCAGCATTTT.

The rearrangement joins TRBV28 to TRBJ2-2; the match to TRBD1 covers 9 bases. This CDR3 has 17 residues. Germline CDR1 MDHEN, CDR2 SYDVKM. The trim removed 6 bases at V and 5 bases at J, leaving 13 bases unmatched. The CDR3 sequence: CASSPSRTGVRTGELFF. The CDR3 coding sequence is TGTGCCAGCAGCCCCTCACGGACAGGGGTCCGTACCGGGGAGCTGTTTTTT.

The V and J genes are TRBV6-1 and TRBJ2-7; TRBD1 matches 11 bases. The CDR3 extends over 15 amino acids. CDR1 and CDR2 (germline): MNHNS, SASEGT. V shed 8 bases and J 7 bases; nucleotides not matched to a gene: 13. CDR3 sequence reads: CASQNRDRGSGEQYF. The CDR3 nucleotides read TGTGCCAGCCAGAACCGGGACAGGGGGAGTGGGGAGCAGTACTTC.

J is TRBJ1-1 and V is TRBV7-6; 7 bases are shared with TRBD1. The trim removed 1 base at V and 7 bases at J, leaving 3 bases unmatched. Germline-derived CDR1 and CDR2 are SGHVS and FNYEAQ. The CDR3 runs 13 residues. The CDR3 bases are TGTGCCAGCAGCTTAGTTTGGGACAGTGAAGCTTTCTTT. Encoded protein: CASSLVWDSEAFF.

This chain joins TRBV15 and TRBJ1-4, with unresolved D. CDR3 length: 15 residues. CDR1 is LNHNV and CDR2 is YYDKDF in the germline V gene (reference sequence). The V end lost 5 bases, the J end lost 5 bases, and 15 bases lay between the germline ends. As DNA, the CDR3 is TGTGCCACCAGCTGGAACCTCGGCCTGAATGAAAAACTGTTTTTT. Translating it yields CATSWNLGLNEKLFF.

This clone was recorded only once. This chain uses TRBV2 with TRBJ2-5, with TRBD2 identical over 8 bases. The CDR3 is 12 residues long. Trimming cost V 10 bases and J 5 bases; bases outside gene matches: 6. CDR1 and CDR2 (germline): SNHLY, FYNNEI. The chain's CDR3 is CANKRERETQYF. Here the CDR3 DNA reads TGTGCCAACAAGCGGGAGAGGGAGACCCAGTACTTC.

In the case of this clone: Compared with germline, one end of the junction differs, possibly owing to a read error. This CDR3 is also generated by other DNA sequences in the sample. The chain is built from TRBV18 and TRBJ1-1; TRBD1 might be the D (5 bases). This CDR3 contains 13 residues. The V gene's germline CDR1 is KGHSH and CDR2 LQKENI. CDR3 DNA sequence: TGTGCCAGCTCACCCCGGGGGAATACTGAGGCTTTCTTT. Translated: CASSPRGNTEAFF.

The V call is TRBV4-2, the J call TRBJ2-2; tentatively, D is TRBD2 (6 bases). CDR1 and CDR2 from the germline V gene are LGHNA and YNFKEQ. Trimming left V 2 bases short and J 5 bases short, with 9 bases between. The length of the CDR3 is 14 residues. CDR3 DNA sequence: TGTGCCAGCAGCCAATCCGGGAGTACCGGGGAGCTGTTTTTT. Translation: CASSQSGSTGELFF.

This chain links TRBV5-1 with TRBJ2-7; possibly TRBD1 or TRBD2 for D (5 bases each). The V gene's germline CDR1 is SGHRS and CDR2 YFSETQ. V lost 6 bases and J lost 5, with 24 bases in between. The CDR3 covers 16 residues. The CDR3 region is CASTFVGGTPTNEQYF. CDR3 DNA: TGCGCCAGCACTTTCGTCGGTGGGACCCCAACTAACGAGCAGTACTTC.

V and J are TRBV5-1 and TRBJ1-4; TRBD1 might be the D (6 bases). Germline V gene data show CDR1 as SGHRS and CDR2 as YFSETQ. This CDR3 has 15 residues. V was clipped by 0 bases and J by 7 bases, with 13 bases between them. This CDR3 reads CASSLGGDIREKLFF. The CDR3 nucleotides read TGCGCCAGCAGCTTGGGAGGGGACATTCGTGAAAAACTGTTTTTT. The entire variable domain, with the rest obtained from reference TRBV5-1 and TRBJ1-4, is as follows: KAGVTQTPRYLIKTRGQQVTLSCSPISGHRSVSWYQQTPGQGLQFLFEYFSETQRNKGNFPGRFSGRQFSNSRSEMNVSTLELGDSALYLCASSLGGDIREKLFFGSGTQLSVL.

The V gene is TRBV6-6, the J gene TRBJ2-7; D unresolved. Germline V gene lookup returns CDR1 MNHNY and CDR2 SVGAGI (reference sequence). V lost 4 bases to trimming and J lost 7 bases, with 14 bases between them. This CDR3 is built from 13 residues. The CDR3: CASSSHGRLEQYF. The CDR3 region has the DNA TGTGCCAGCAGTTCCCACGGCCGGTTGGAGCAGTACTTC.

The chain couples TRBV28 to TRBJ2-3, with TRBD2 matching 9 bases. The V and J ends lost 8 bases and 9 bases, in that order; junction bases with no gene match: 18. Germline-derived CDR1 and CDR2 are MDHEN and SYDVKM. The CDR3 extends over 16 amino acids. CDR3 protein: CASGDTIAGVVVTQYF. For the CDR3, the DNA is TGTGCCAGCGGCGATACCATAGCGGGGGTAGTTGTAACGCAGTATTTT.

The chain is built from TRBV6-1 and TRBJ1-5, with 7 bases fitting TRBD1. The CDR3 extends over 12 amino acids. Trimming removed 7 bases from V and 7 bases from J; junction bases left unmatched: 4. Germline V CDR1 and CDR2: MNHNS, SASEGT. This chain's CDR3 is CASTGGGQPQHF. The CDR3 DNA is TGTGCCAGCACAGGGGGGGGGCAGCCCCAGCATTTT.